A selection of T cell receptor beta chains follows, all from one sample in a study of T cells after posttransplantation cyclophosphamide. Here immunoSEQ multiplex PCR was the method, and the copy in TCRdb shows in-frame clones only, minus some. Seen here are approximately 30,000 clones, roughly 89% observed once, and the top ten hold around 3.5%. Sequencing was done on a sample of PBMCs. Receptors originate from a man aged 45-60 years. Each CDR3 is given with its conserved first and last residue. D genes are given only for firm matches. Where a row states a size, it is once, few, many or the class of an expanded clone; other rows omit it.

abundance: .
d_gene: .
j_gene: TRBJ2-1
v_gene: TRBV10-2
CDR3aa: CASMDLVREEQFF
CDR3nt: TGCGCCAGCATGGATTTGGTCCGGGAGGAGCAGTTCTTC

abundance: few
d_gene: .
j_gene: TRBJ1-1
v_gene: TRBV9
CDR3aa: CASSVGQLNTEAFF
CDR3nt: TGTGCCAGCAGCGTAGGACAGCTGAACACTGAAGCTTTCTTT

abundance: .
d_gene: TRBD1
j_gene: TRBJ1-6
v_gene: TRBV7-3
CDR3aa: CASSAQDRQYNSPLHF
CDR3nt: TGTGCCAGCAGCGCTCAGGACAGGCAATATAATTCACCCCTCCACTTT

abundance: .
d_gene: .
j_gene: TRBJ2-3
v_gene: TRBV19
CDR3aa: CASSIDRGDTQYF
CDR3nt: TGTGCCAGTAGTATAGATCGGGGAGATACGCAGTATTTT

abundance: .
d_gene: .
j_gene: TRBJ2-7
v_gene: TRBV9
CDR3aa: CASSVKSGATSYEQYF
CDR3nt: TGTGCCAGCAGCGTAAAGTCAGGCGCCACCTCCTACGAGCAGTACTTC

abundance: once
d_gene: .
j_gene: TRBJ2-7
v_gene: TRBV5-1
CDR3aa: CASSLGSGSYEQYF
CDR3nt: TGCGCCAGCAGCTTGGGTAGCGGTAGCTACGAGCAGTACTTC

abundance: .
d_gene: .
j_gene: TRBJ2-1
v_gene: TRBV4-3
CDR3aa: CASSQDDRRTYNEQFF
CDR3nt: TGCGCCAGCAGCCAAGATGACAGGAGAACCTACAATGAGCAGTTCTTC

abundance: .
d_gene: .
j_gene: TRBJ2-7
v_gene: TRBV5-1
CDR3aa: CASSPGTYEQYF
CDR3nt: TGCGCCAGCAGCCCCGGGACCTACGAGCAGTACTTC

abundance: .
d_gene: .
j_gene: TRBJ1-5
v_gene: TRBV19
CDR3aa: CASSPQGSYQPQHF
CDR3nt: TGTGCCAGTAGCCCACAGGGTTCTTATCAGCCCCAGCATTTT

abundance: .
d_gene: .
j_gene: TRBJ1-6
v_gene: TRBV6-1
CDR3aa: CASSPTAGGSPLHF
CDR3nt: TGTGCCAGCAGTCCGACAGCGGGAGGGTCACCCCTCCACTTT

abundance: .
d_gene: .
j_gene: TRBJ1-4
v_gene: TRBV5-1
CDR3aa: CASSLVASGSGKLFF
CDR3nt: TGCGCCAGCAGCTTGGTTGCGTCAGGGTCCGGAAAACTGTTTTTT

abundance: .
d_gene: TRBD1
j_gene: TRBJ1-5
v_gene: TRBV7-9
CDR3aa: CASSPDRGQPQHF
CDR3nt: TGTGCCAGCAGCCCGGACAGGGGTCAGCCCCAGCATTTT

abundance: once
d_gene: .
j_gene: TRBJ1-1
v_gene: TRBV4-1
CDR3aa: CASSQRPGEGTEAFF
CDR3nt: TGCGCCAGCAGCCAAAGACCGGGCGAGGGCACTGAAGCTTTCTTT

abundance: .
d_gene: .
j_gene: TRBJ1-4
v_gene: TRBV15
CDR3aa: CATSKTVGNEKLFF
CDR3nt: TGTGCCACCAGCAAGACAGTGGGTAATGAAAAACTGTTTTTT

abundance: .
d_gene: TRBD1
j_gene: TRBJ1-2
v_gene: TRBV16
CDR3aa: CASSQQGAGYTF
CDR3nt: TGTGCCAGCAGCCAACAGGGGGCTGGCTACACCTTC

abundance: .
d_gene: TRBD2
j_gene: TRBJ2-3
v_gene: TRBV30
CDR3aa: CAWSSRLAIGSGDTQYF
CDR3nt: TGTGCCTGGAGTTCCCGACTAGCGATAGGTTCGGGAGATACGCAGTATTTT

abundance: .
d_gene: .
j_gene: TRBJ1-2
v_gene: TRBV6-5
CDR3aa: CASSRHRTYGYTF
CDR3nt: TGTGCCAGCAGCCGACACCGTACCTATGGCTACACCTTC

abundance: .
d_gene: TRBD1
j_gene: TRBJ1-2
v_gene: TRBV30
CDR3aa: CAWSFRTGGSGYTF
CDR3nt: TGTGCCTGGAGTTTCCGGACAGGGGGCTCCGGCTACACCTTC

abundance: .
d_gene: .
j_gene: TRBJ2-5
v_gene: TRBV7-9
CDR3aa: CASSPVWASGETQYF
CDR3nt: TGTGCCAGCAGCCCGGTTTGGGCCAGTGGGGAGACCCAGTACTTC

abundance: .
d_gene: TRBD2
j_gene: TRBJ2-5
v_gene: TRBV7-2
CDR3aa: CASRLAGFETQYF
CDR3nt: TGTGCCAGCAGACTAGCGGGGTTTGAGACCCAGTACTTC

abundance: .
d_gene: .
j_gene: TRBJ2-5
v_gene: TRBV6-5
CDR3aa: CASRTSNRVMETQYF
CDR3nt: TGTGCCAGCAGAACGAGCAACAGGGTGATGGAGACCCAGTACTTC

abundance: .
d_gene: .
j_gene: TRBJ2-3
v_gene: TRBV6-1
CDR3aa: CASRPGLQNSDTQYF
CDR3nt: TGTGCCAGCAGACCGGGACTCCAAAATTCAGATACGCAGTATTTT

abundance: .
d_gene: .
j_gene: TRBJ1-4
v_gene: TRBV7-7
CDR3aa: CASSPQRGLGEKLFF
CDR3nt: TGTGCTAGCAGCCCCCAGCGGGGGCTTGGTGAAAAACTGTTTTTT

abundance: few
d_gene: .
j_gene: TRBJ2-2
v_gene: TRBV2
CDR3aa: CASSDREDTGELFF
CDR3nt: TGTGCCAGCAGTGACAGAGAGGACACCGGGGAGCTGTTTTTT

abundance: once
d_gene: .
j_gene: TRBJ2-4
v_gene: TRBV29-1
CDR3aa: CSVGIGGLAKNIQYF
CDR3nt: TGCAGCGTTGGGATCGGGGGATTAGCCAAAAACATTCAGTACTTC

abundance: .
d_gene: .
j_gene: TRBJ1-3
v_gene: TRBV14
CDR3aa: CASSRGTRSGNTIYF
CDR3nt: TGTGCCAGCAGCCGGGGGACACGCTCTGGAAACACCATATATTTT

abundance: .
d_gene: .
j_gene: TRBJ1-1
v_gene: TRBV30
CDR3aa: CAWSFKGQGSTEAFF
CDR3nt: TGTGCCTGGAGTTTTAAGGGGCAGGGTTCGACTGAAGCTTTCTTT

abundance: few
d_gene: .
j_gene: TRBJ1-1
v_gene: TRBV6-1
CDR3aa: CASSEGSAGRTEAFF
CDR3nt: TGTGCCAGCAGTGAGGGGTCCGCGGGCCGAACTGAAGCTTTCTTT

abundance: .
d_gene: TRBD2
j_gene: TRBJ2-3
v_gene: TRBV15
CDR3aa: CATSRDRGSGISTDTQYF
CDR3nt: TGTGCCACCAGCAGAGATCGGGGTAGCGGGATAAGCACAGATACGCAGTATTTT

abundance: .
d_gene: .
j_gene: TRBJ2-2
v_gene: TRBV4-1
CDR3aa: CASSQEFGVGELFF
CDR3nt: TGCGCCAGCAGCCAAGAGTTCGGAGTAGGAGAGCTGTTTTTT

abundance: .
d_gene: .
j_gene: TRBJ1-2
v_gene: TRBV6-1
CDR3aa: CASSARFMSVQNYGYTF
CDR3nt: TGTGCCAGCAGTGCCCGTTTTATGTCAGTCCAGAACTATGGCTACACCTTC

abundance: .
d_gene: TRBD1
j_gene: TRBJ2-2
v_gene: TRBV7-8
CDR3aa: CASSLKQGGNTGELFF
CDR3nt: TGTGCCAGCAGCCTCAAACAGGGGGGGAACACCGGGGAGCTGTTTTTT

abundance: .
d_gene: TRBD2
j_gene: TRBJ2-1
v_gene: TRBV5-1
CDR3aa: CASSISGGSHEQFF
CDR3nt: TGCGCCAGCAGCATTAGCGGGGGCTCTCATGAGCAGTTCTTC

abundance: .
d_gene: TRBD1
j_gene: TRBJ1-1
v_gene: TRBV27
CDR3aa: CASSLTGSGTEAFF
CDR3nt: TGTGCCAGCAGCCTGACAGGGTCGGGCACTGAAGCTTTCTTT

abundance: .
d_gene: .
j_gene: TRBJ2-5
v_gene: TRBV5-1
CDR3aa: CASSSLEKEAQYF
CDR3nt: TGCGCCAGCAGCTCACTGGAAAAAGAGGCCCAGTACTTC

abundance: .
d_gene: .
j_gene: TRBJ2-7
v_gene: TRBV6-5
CDR3aa: CASIGRDYEQYF
CDR3nt: TGTGCCAGCATCGGCAGGGACTACGAGCAGTACTTC

abundance: once
d_gene: .
j_gene: TRBJ1-2
v_gene: TRBV9
CDR3aa: CASSVAARGSYGYTF
CDR3nt: TGTGCCAGCAGCGTAGCAGCCCGGGGGTCCTATGGCTACACCTTC

abundance: .
d_gene: TRBD1
j_gene: TRBJ1-4
v_gene: TRBV6-1
CDR3aa: CASSGNRGEKLFF
CDR3nt: TGTGCCAGCAGTGGGAACAGGGGAGAAAAACTGTTTTTT

abundance: .
d_gene: .
j_gene: TRBJ2-5
v_gene: TRBV7-2
CDR3aa: CASSPGLAQETQYF
CDR3nt: TGTGCCAGCAGCCCTGGCCTAGCACAAGAGACCCAGTACTTC

abundance: .
d_gene: TRBD2
j_gene: TRBJ2-3
v_gene: TRBV5-6
CDR3aa: CASSTGSGGNTQYF
CDR3nt: TGTGCCAGCAGCACCGGTAGCGGGGGAAATACGCAGTATTTT

abundance: .
d_gene: TRBD1
j_gene: TRBJ1-1
v_gene: TRBV28
CDR3aa: CASSLPRTGHTEAFF
CDR3nt: TGTGCCAGCAGTCTCCCCAGGACAGGGCACACTGAAGCTTTCTTT

abundance: .
d_gene: TRBD2
j_gene: TRBJ2-3
v_gene: TRBV5-6
CDR3aa: CASSQGLVRADTQYF
CDR3nt: TGTGCCAGCAGCCAGGGACTAGTGAGGGCAGATACGCAGTATTTT

abundance: .
d_gene: .
j_gene: TRBJ2-4
v_gene: TRBV7-6
CDR3aa: CASSSDSTNIQYF
CDR3nt: TGTGCCAGCAGTTCCGACTCCACGAACATTCAGTACTTC

abundance: .
d_gene: .
j_gene: TRBJ1-1
v_gene: TRBV5-1
CDR3aa: CASSQNTEAFF
CDR3nt: TGCGCCAGCAGCCAAAACACTGAAGCTTTCTTT